Shown below are 6 T cell receptor beta chains from a single sample sequenced in a study of cytomegalovirus exposure and HLA in healthy donors. PCR amplification relied on 60 Vbeta primers (plus 13 Jbeta primers). Data came from immunoSEQ multiplex PCR; TCRdb stores just in-frame clones and leaves some out. The sample includes roughly 150,000 clones, 65% to 85% of them seen just once. Sequencing was performed on PBMCs. The receptor source for this set is a man younger than 40 in good health and CMV-seronegative.

The V and J genes are TRBV5-1 and TRBJ2-4, with 9 bases that match TRBD2. The CDR3 consists of 16 residues. Germline-derived CDR1 and CDR2 are SGHRS and YFSETQ. The trim removed 6 bases at V and 7 bases at J, leaving 14 bases unmatched. The CDR3 sequence: CASTPSTGTSRNIQYF. CDR3 DNA: TGCGCCAGCACCCCCTCAACCGGGACTAGCAGGAACATTCAGTACTTC.

Of note for this clone: An end of the junction does not agree with germline; a read error may underlie this. The chain is built from TRBV7-9 and TRBJ1-2; perhaps TRBD1 as D (5 bases). This CDR3 region has 16 residues. The germline gives CDR1 SEHNR, CDR2 FQNEAQ (reference sequence). CDR3 sequence (DNA): TGTTCCAGCAGCCCCATGGGGCGGCGAGCTAACTATGGCTACACCTTC. The encoded protein is CSSSPMGRRANYGYTF.

This sequence joins TRBV6-6 and TRBJ2-1; 11 bases are a match to TRBD2. The CDR3 loop spans 16 amino acids. V was pared by 4 bases and J by 7 bases, with 9 bases of the junction left unmatched. The V gene's germline CDR1 is MNHNY and CDR2 SVGAGI (reference sequence). The CDR3 DNA reads TGTGCCAGCAGTTCGCGACTAGCGGGAAGTTTGAATGAGCAGTTCTTC. Its protein product is CASSSRLAGSLNEQFF.

This clone was detected once. The chain carries TRBV14 and TRBJ2-7; TRBD2 agrees at 10 bases. Germline loops: CDR1 SGHDN, CDR2 FVKESK. Unmatched junction bases numbered 9, after V lost 4 bases and J lost 6 bases. This CDR3 has 15 residues. The DNA for the CDR3 is TGTGCCAGCAGCCGTCAGACTAGCGGGCGGGGCGAGCAGTACTTC. It yields the protein CASSRQTSGRGEQYF. The full variable domain, completed using reference TRBV14 and TRBJ2-7, is EAGVTQFPSHSVIEKGQTVTLRCDPISGHDNLYWYRRVMGKEIKFLLHFVKESKQDESGMPNNRFLAERTGGTYSTLKVQPAELEDSGVYFCASSRQTSGRGEQYFGPGTRLTVT.

The chain carries TRBV29-1 and TRBJ1-1; D gene uncertain. Trimming took off 6 bases at V and 7 bases at J, with 9 bases between the two ends. Germline CDR1 SQVTM, CDR2 ANQGSEA. The CDR3 contains 10 residues. As DNA, the CDR3 is TGCAGCGTGAGGGAAGGTGAAGCTTTCTTT. Translated, it gives CSVREGEAFF.

The rearrangement joins TRBV6-6 to TRBJ1-1; D unclear. CDR1 is MNHNY, CDR2 SVGAGI, per germline (reference sequence). V lost 7 bases and J lost 0, with 15 bases in between. The CDR3 is made up of 15 amino acids. This CDR3 reads CASNLEGFLNTEAFF. CDR3 nucleotide sequence: TGTGCCAGCAACCTAGAGGGATTCCTGAACACTGAAGCTTTCTTT.